The T cell receptor (beta chain) described here comes from a study of cytomegalovirus exposure and HLA in healthy donors (dated by TCRdb to the late 2010s). For the study in its entirety: An earlier analysis of some 500 of the donors reported about 290 Gb of sequence data and some 100 million unique TCR beta sequences from about 180 million T cells. Roughly 300 gigabases of sequencing data and 91 million or so unique TCR sequences made up an early release that covered several hundred HLA-typed donors. The genetic ancestry cluster associated with self-reported Caucasian donors included over 80% of the 398 genotyped donors. The study was designed to test whether signatures of past pathogen exposure could be identified by cataloging public T cell receptors. The study used immunosequencing to profile the T cell repertoires of 666 subjects and linked those repertoires to cytomegalovirus serostatus. In addition to the first cohort of 666 subjects, a separate validation cohort of 120 different subjects was used. To predict cytomegalovirus infection status, the study combined high-throughput TCR immunosequencing, statistical association of individual TCRs with disease status, and machine learning. To study patterns of TCR occurrence, a later analysis re-analyzed previously published TCR beta repertoires from around 670 donors and added high-resolution HLA genotyping. Rather than drawing on any new phenotypic data, the later analysis identified candidate immune exposures from TCR beta sequences and the way those sequences occurred across donors. An earlier analysis of roughly 600 of the donors used high-throughput TCR beta sequencing to judge whether each TCR beta V gene segment behaved as functional or pseudogenic. Donor age, sex, ethnicity and CMV serostatus were compiled together with the repertoire data. A later genetic analysis used genome-wide SNP genotypes for about three fifths of the 666 donors, treating that subset as a discovery cohort. All discovery cohort repertoires had been generated on a single sequencing platform. HLA typing covered class I and class II loci at four-digit resolution. The number of donors typed differed by locus, with 629-630 for A, B, C, DRB1 and DQB1, approximately 500 for DQA1, approximately 570 for DPA1, and over 400 for DPB1. Four to six DR-DQ haplotypes were handled as single units for association and clustering because linkage in the cohort was strong. On average, roughly 250,000 unique TCR beta nucleotide sequences were sequenced per donor among a few hundred genotyped donors of the cohort, with around 19% of those sequences being non-productive.

Libraries were prepared through the immunoSEQ multiplex PCR assay. For the multiplex PCR, a mixture combining 60 forward primers for TCR Vbeta segments and 13 reverse primers for TCR Jbeta segments was used. A multiplex PCR assay on genomic DNA amplified the CDR3 region of rearranged TCR beta genes. The amplified TCR beta libraries were sequenced on the Illumina HiSeq System as 87-base-pair reads. Concerning the study's data processing: A later analysis tallied some 79 million unique TCR beta chains across the approximately 670 repertoires, and some 10 million of those chains were shared by two or more donors. To remove PCR and sequencing errors, raw reads were error-corrected and collapsed into unique sequences using a nearest-neighbor algorithm that merged closely related sequences. To assign V, D and J gene segments, CDR3 sequences were aligned to IMGT reference sequences. For a sequence to be retained, a match of at least six nucleotides was required to both a V gene segment and a J gene segment. A rearrangement was called productive if the CDR3 had no stop codons and remained in frame with V and J, and every other rearrangement was called non-productive. Following IMGT convention, CDR3 was defined as the stretch from the second conserved V-encoded cysteine to the conserved J-encoded phenylalanine. Sequences without an unambiguous match to a single V gene segment were excluded from the earlier analysis of several hundred of the donors. In an earlier analysis of approximately 590 of the donors, a V segment was called functional when productive rearrangements were above 56.7%, and segregating when the standard deviation between donors exceeded 5%. A statistical classification framework was built to diagnose cytomegalovirus status from the catalog of TCR beta chain sequences. A later analysis assigned V and J genes by comparing TCR nucleotide sequences with IMGT/GENE-DB human TR gene sequences. Using the TCRdist pipeline, a later analysis assigned CDR3 sequences along with most-parsimonious VDJ recombination scenarios. A later analysis defined each TCR beta chain by its CDR3 amino acid sequence plus V-gene family, and excluded reads lacking a unique V-gene family. A later analysis removed several hundred highly shared, low-generation-probability nucleotide sequences to deal with suspected cross-contamination and a sequencing artifact. In a later analysis, a clonal expansion index for each public chain was calculated from normalized within-repertoire ranks of inferred template counts. In a later analysis, generation probabilities were computed using a VDJ recombination model fitted to out-of-frame rearrangements, and the results were checked against IGoR. In a later analysis, hypergeometric tests were used to score TCR-TCR, TCR-HLA and TCR-CMV co-occurrence, with a repertoire-size bias correction applied to TCR pairs. To estimate false discovery rates, a later analysis permuted the HLA or CMV assignments 20 times. In a later analysis, co-occurring TCRs were grouped using DBSCAN, with TCRdist sequence similarity added in when clustering inside HLA-allele-positive subsets. Co-occurrence clustering excluded repertoires with fewer than 30,000 or more than 120,000 public chains, plus five with anomalous nucleotide sharing. TCRdb took over this immuneACCESS table, retaining in-frame rearrangements with V and J assigned. Such tables are incomplete; in checked studies, under half of the missing clones stem from an unresolved V gene, and the remainder is unexplained. The V and J calls and clone size are taken from that table; D and trimming were inferred from the DNA. The sample profile shows 200,000 or so clones; nearly 80% of them were found once. The top ten clonotypes cover 4.5% to 7.5% of the sample.

The trim is 8 bases for V and 5 bases for J, with a gap of 15 bases between the germline ends. The germline V gene (reference sequence) gives CDR1 as LNHDA and CDR2 as SQIVND. Its CDR3 holds 13 amino acids, cysteine through phenylalanine. Only CDR3 DNA is held: 39 bases, read in frame from base 1. In its sample, this clone was seen a few times. The antigen it recognizes is unknown. Within one base of it there is no much larger clone, and no base qualities were kept. In total, about 650 healthy bone marrow donors made up the cohort. At the time of sampling, all cohort members were nominally healthy, though unrecorded immune exposures were likely present. The donor was CMV seropositive and belonged to the group of around 300 seropositive cohort members. Every donor gave a peripheral blood sample, and the peripheral blood mononuclear cells from that sample were used for TCR beta sequencing. Genomic DNA was extracted from the blood cell samples with the Qiagen DNeasy Blood Extraction Kit.

Results and caveats for the whole study, not just this receptor: Most CMV-associated TCR beta chains appeared to be HLA-restricted in a later analysis, and the HLA associations seemed to be driven largely by CMV exposure. For the cohort, immune exposure information was limited to CMV serostatus. Roughly uniform sequencing depth across donors was assumed in presence/absence analyses, although this assumption may not hold. A further reported finding was that TCR beta sequences accurately predicted the HLA-A and HLA-B alleles for most subjects in the first cohort. In a later analysis, over 15,000 TCR beta sequences were associated with specific HLA alleles at a false discovery rate of 0.05. A later analysis found that HLA-associated TCR beta chains were more clonally expanded and had lower generation probabilities than equally common non-associated chains. The 87-base-pair reads could not distinguish some IMGT-functional V segments, including TRBV6-2 and TRBV6-3, so those segments were excluded. In a later genetic analysis, a missense DCLRE1C variant was associated with V-gene and J-gene trimming of TCR beta chains, and the association was replicated in an independent cohort. In vitro tests confirmed that three of the cytomegalovirus-associated TCR beta chains recognize cytomegalovirus antigens. According to a later analysis, TCR association rates differed among HLA loci, with DRB1 alleles showing the most associated TCRs and HLA-C alleles showing the fewest. Correlated functional status among segregating V segments might be attributable to linkage disequilibrium, but an unknown experimental factor could not be ruled out. It was suggested by the authors that the approach could potentially be generalized to other disease states and immunological phenotypes. The classifier was reported to diagnose cytomegalovirus status with high specificity and sensitivity in both the original cohort and the validation cohort. In an earlier analysis of roughly 560 of the donors, most TCR beta V segments were observed in productive rearrangements about 87% or about 30% of the time, broadly matching IMGT annotations. When HLA alleles, especially DR and DQ, strongly co-occurred, attributing TCR associations to individual alleles was difficult. This cohort had only TCR beta chains sequenced, and the lack of alpha or paired-chain data limited which features could be detected. In a later genetic analysis, fewer N-insertions in productive TCRs were reported among donors in an Asian-associated ancestry cluster than the 666-donor mean. A cluster of highly shared sequence variants was judged likely to represent a technical artifact of the sequencing pipeline. Most TCR sequences were observed very rarely across donors, whereas some public TCRs were present in many individuals. About 15 rarely observed V segments, including chromosome 9 orphons, were excluded from the earlier analysis of almost 600 of the donors because counts were too low. Because HLA typing was missing for some donors at each locus, association tests included only the typed subset. Several of the top co-occurrence clusters appeared to be linked to parvovirus B19, influenza, CMV and Epstein-Barr virus, according to a later analysis. The study listed over 150 TCR beta chains as associated with cytomegalovirus.

The chain is made from TRBV19 and TRBJ1-1, with TRBD1 perhaps the D gene, on 6 matching bases. The TCR comes from a woman under 40 in good health and CMV-seropositive. The specimen was PBMCs. The CDR3 protein sequence reads: CASYRDKRTEAFF. The nucleotide sequence is TGTGCCAGTTACCGGGACAAAAGGACTGAAGCTTTCTTT.